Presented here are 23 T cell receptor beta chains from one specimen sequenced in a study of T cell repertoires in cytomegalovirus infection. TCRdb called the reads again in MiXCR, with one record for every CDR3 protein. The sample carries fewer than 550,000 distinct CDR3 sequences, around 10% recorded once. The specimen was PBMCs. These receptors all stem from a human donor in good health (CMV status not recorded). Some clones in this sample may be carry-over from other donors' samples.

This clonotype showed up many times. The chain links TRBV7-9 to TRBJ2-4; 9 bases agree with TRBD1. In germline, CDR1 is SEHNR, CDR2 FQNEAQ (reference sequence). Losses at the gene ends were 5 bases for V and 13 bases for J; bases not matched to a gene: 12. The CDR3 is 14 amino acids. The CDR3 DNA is TGTGCCAGCAGCCCGACCGGGACAGGGAGGGCCCAGTACTTC. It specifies CASSPTGTGRAQYF. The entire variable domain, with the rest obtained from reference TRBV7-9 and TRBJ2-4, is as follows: DTGVSQNPRHKITKRGQNVTFRCDPISEHNRLYWYRQTLGQGPEFLTYFQNEAQLEKSRLLSDRFSAERPKGSFSTLEIQRTEQGDSAMYLCASSPTGTGRAQYFGAGTRLSVL.

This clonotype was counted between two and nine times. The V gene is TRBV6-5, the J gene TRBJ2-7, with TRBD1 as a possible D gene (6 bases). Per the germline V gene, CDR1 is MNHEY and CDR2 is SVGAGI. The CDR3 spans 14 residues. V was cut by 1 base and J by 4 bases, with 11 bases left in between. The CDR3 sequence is CASSYYLQGYEQYF. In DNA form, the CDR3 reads TGTGCCAGCAGTTACTACCTACAGGGTTACGAGCAGTACTTC.

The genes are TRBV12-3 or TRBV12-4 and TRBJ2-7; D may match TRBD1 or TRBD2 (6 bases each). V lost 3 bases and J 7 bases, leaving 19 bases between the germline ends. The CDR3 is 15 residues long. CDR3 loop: CASSLGPGRRGEQYF. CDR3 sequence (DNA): TGTGCCAGCAGTTTGGGTCCAGGGCGGAGGGGGGAGCAGTACTTC.

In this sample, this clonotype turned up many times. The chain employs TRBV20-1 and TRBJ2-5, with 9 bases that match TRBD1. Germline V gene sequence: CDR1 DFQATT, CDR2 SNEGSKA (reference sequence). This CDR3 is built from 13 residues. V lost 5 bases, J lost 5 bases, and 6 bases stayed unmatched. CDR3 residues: CSAPGTGTETQYF. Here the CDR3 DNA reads TGCAGTGCTCCCGGGACAGGGACGGAGACCCAGTACTTC.

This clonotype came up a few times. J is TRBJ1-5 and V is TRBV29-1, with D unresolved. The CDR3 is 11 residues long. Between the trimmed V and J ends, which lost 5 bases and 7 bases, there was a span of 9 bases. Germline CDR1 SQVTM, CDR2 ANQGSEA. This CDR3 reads CSVFWTQPQHF. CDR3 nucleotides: TGCAGCGTTTTCTGGACCCAGCCCCAGCATTTT.

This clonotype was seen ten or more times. As DNA, the CDR3 is TGCAGTGCGGGGCGGGCCACCCACGAGCAGTACTTC. As protein: CSAGRATHEQYF. The chain is built from TRBV20-1 and TRBJ2-7; TRBD1 or TRBD2 may be the D gene (5 bases each). V was trimmed by 6 bases and J by 5 bases, leaving 14 bases between them. The CDR3 is made up of 12 amino acids. Germline V gives CDR1 DFQATT, CDR2 SNEGSKA (reference sequence).

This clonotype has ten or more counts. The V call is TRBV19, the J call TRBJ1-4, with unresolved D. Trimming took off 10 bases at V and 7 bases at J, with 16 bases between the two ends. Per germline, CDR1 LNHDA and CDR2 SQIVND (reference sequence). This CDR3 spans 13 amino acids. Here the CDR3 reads CATQSIFGEKLFF. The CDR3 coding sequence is TGTGCCACACAGAGCATTTTTGGTGAAAAACTGTTTTTT.

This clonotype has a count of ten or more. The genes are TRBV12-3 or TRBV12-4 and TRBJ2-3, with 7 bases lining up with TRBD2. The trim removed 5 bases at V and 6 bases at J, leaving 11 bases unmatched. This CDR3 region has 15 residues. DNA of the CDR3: TGTGCCAGCAGTAATGGGGACTTGGGGGGGGATACGCAGTATTTT. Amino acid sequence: CASSNGDLGGDTQYF.

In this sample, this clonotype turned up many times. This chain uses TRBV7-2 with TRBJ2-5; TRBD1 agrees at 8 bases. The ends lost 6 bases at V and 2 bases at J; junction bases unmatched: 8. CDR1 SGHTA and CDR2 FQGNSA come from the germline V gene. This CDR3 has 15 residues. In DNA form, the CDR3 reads TGTGCCAGCAGTTTCGCCCGGACAGGGCAAGAGACCCAGTACTTC. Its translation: CASSFARTGQETQYF.

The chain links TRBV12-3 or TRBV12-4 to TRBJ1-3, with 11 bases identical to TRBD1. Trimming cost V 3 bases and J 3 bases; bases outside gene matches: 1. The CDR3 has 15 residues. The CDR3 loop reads CASSLDRGHGNTIYF. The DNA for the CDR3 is TGTGCCAGCAGTTTGGACAGGGGGCATGGAAACACCATATATTTT.

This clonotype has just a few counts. The CDR3 spells CASTPELAGETQYF. In DNA form, the CDR3 reads TGTGCCAGCACCCCGGAACTAGCGGGAGAGACCCAGTACTTC. The chain couples TRBV2 to TRBJ2-5; 9 bases fit TRBD2. The germline V gene encodes CDR1 SNHLY and CDR2 FYNNEI. V was clipped by 7 bases and J by 4 bases; unmatched bases: 7. The CDR3 is made up of 14 amino acids.

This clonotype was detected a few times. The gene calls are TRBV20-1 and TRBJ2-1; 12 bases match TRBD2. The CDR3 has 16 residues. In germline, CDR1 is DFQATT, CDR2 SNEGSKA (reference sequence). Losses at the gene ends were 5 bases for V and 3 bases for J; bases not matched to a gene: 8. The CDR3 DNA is TGCAGTGCTCCGGGACTAGCGGGTTCCCGCTACAATGAGCAGTTCTTC. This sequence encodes CSAPGLAGSRYNEQFF.

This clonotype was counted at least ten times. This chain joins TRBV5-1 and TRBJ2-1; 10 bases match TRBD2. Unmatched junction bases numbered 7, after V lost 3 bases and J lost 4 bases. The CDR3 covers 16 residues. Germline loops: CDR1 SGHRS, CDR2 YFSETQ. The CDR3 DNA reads TGCGCCAGCAGCTCCTTCACTAGCGGGACTTACAATGAGCAGTTCTTC. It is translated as CASSSFTSGTYNEQFF.

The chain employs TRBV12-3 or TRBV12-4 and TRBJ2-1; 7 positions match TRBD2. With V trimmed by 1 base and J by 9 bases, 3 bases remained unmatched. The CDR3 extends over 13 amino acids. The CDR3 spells CASSLGGRAEQFF. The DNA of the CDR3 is TGTGCCAGCAGTTTAGGAGGGAGGGCTGAGCAGTTCTTC.

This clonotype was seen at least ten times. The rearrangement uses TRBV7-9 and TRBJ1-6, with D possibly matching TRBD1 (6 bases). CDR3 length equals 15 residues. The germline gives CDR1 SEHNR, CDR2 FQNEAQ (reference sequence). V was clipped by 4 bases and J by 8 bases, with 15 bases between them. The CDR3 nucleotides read TGTGCCAGCAGCTCAACGCGGGGGCCGGATTCACCCCTCCACTTT. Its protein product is CASSSTRGPDSPLHF.

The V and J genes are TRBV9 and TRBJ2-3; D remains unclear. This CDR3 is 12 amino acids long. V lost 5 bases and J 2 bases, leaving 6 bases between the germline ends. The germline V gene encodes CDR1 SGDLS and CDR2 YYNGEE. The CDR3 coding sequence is TGTGCCAGCAGTGGCCTCACAGATACGCAGTATTTT. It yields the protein CASSGLTDTQYF.

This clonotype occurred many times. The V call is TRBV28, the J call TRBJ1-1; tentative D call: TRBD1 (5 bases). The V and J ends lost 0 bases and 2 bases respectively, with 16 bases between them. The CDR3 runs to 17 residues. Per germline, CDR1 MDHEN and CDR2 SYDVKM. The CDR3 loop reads CASSLWAGTGDNTEAFF. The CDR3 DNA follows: TGTGCCAGCAGTTTATGGGCAGGGACGGGGGATAACACTGAAGCTTTCTTT. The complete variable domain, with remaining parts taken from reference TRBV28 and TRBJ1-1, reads DVKVTQSSRYLVKRTGEKVFLECVQDMDHENMFWYRQDPGLGLRLIYFSYDVKMKEKGDIPEGYSVSREKKERFSLILESASTNQTSMYLCASSLWAGTGDNTEAFFGQGTRLTVV.

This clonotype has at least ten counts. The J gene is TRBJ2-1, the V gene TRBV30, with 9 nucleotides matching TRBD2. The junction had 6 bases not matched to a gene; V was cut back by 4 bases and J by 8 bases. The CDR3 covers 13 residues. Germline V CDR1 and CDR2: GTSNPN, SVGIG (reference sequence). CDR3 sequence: CAWNLREGYEQFF. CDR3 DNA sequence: TGTGCCTGGAATTTGCGGGAGGGCTATGAGCAGTTCTTC. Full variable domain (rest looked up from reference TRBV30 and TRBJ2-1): SQTIHQWPATLVQPVGSPLSLECTVEGTSNPNLYWYRQAAGRGLQLLFYSVGIGQISSEVPQNLSASRPQDRQFILSSKKLLLSDSGFYLCAWNLREGYEQFFGPGTRLTVL.

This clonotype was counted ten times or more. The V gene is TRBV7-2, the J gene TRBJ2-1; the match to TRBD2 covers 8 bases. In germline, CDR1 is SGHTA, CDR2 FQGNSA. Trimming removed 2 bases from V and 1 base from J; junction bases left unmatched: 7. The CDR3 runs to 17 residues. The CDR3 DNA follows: TGTGCCAGCAGCTTAAGTTTGACTAGCGCTTCCTACAATGAGCAGTTCTTC. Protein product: CASSLSLTSASYNEQFF.

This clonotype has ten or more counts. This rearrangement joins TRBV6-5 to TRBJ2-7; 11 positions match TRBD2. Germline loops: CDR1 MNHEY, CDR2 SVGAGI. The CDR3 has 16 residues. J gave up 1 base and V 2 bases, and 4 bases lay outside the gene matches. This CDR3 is CASSYLAGGTSYEQYF. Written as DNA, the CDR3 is TGTGCCAGCAGTTACCTAGCGGGAGGTACGTCCTACGAGCAGTACTTC.

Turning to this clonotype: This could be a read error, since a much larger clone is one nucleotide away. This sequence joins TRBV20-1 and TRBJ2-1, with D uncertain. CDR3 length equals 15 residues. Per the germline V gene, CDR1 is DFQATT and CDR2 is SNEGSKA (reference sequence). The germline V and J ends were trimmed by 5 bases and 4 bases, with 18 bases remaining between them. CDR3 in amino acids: CSASFWARLYNEQFF. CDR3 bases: TGCAGTGCTTCCTTCTGGGCCCGTCTTTACAATGAGCAGTTCTTC.

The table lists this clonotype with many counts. DNA for the CDR3: TGCGCCAGCAGCCAAGATGGGTCCGGACCCTTAAGCGGCTACACCTTC. It codes for CASSQDGSGPLSGYTF. The chain combines TRBV4-1 with TRBJ1-2; D remains ambiguous. The germline CDR1 and CDR2 sequences are MGHRA and YSYEKL. The V and J ends lost 0 bases and 8 bases respectively, with 19 bases between them. The length of the CDR3 is 16 residues.

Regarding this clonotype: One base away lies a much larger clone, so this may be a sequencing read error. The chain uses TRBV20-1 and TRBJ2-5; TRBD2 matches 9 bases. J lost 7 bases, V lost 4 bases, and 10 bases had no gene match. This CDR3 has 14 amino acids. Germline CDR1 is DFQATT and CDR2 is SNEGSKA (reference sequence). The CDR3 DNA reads TGCAGTGCTACTAGCGGGAATGGGGAAGTGACCCAGTACTTC. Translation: CSATSGNGEVTQYF.